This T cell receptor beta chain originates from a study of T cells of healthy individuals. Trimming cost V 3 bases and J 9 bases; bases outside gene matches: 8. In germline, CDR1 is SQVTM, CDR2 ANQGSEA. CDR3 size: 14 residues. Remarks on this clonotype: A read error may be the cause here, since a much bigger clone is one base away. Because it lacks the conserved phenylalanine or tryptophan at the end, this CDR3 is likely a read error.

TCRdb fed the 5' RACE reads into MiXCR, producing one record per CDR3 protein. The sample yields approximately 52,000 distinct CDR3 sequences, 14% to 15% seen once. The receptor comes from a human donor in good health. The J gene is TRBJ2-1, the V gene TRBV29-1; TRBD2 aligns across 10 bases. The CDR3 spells CSVEPSGSSSEQFL. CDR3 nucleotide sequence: TGCAGCGTTGAGCCTAGCGGGAGTTCGAGTGAGCAGTTCTTA.